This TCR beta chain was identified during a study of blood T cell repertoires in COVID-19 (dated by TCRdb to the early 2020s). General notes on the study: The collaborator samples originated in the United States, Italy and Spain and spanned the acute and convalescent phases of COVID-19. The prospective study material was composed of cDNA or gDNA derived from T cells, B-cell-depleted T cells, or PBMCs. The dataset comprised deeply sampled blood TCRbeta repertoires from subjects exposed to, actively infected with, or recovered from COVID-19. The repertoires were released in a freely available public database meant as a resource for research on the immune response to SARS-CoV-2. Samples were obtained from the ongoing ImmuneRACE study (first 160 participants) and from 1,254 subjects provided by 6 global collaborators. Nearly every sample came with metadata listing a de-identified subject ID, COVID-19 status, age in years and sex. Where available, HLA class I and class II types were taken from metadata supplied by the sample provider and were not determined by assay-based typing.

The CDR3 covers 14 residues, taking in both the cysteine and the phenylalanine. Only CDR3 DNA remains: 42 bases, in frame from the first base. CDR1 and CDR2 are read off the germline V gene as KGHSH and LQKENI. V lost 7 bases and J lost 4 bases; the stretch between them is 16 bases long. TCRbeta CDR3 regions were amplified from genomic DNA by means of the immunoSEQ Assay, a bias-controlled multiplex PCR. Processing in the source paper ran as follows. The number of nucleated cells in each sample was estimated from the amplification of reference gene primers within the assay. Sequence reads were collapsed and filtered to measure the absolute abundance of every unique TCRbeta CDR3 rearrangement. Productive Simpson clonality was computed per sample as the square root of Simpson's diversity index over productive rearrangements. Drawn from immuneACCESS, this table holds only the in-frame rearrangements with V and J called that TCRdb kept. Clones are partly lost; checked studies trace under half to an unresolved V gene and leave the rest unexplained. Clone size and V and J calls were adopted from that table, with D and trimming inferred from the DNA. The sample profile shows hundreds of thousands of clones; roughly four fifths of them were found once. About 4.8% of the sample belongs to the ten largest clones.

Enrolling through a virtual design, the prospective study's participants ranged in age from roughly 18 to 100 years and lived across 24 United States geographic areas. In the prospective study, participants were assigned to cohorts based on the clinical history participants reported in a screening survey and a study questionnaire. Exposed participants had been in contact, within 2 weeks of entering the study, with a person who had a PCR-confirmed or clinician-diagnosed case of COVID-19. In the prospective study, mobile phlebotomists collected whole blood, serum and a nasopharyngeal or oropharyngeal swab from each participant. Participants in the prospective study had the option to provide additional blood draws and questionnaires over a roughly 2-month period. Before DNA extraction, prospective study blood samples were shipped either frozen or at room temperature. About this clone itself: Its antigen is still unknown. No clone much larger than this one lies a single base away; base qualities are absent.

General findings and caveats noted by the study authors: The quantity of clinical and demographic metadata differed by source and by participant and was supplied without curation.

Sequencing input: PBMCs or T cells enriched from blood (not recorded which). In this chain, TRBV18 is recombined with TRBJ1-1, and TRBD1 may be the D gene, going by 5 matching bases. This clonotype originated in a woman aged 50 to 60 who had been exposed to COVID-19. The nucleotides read TGTGCCAGCTTGCTCGACAGTAGGGTCACTGAAGCTTTCTTT. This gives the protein CASLLDSRVTEAFF.